These 17 T cell receptor beta chains share one sample of origin, sequenced in a study of immune evolution from preneoplasia to lung adenocarcinoma. The assay was immunoSEQ multiplex PCR, and TCRdb's table has in-frame clones only and misses some. Of 2,000 to 3,000 clones in the sample, around 80% were seen once. Sequenced: FFPE invasive lung adenocarcinoma tissue. The receptor source for this set is an older person with invasive lung adenocarcinoma.

This clone was detected only a few times. The genes are TRBV14 and TRBJ2-7; unclear D gene. The CDR3 runs 12 residues. V lost 5 bases, J lost 3 bases, and 8 bases lay in between. The germline gives CDR1 SGHDN, CDR2 FVKESK. CDR3 region: CASSETGYEQYF. CDR3 coding DNA: TGTGCCAGCAGCGAGACGGGCTACGAGCAGTACTTC.

In its sample, this clone was seen a few times. The rearrangement uses TRBV29-1 and TRBJ1-1; a possible D gene is TRBD1 (5 bases). The CDR3 length is 11 residues. Between the trimmed V and J ends, which lost 6 bases and 2 bases, there was a span of 7 bases. CDR1 is SQVTM and CDR2 is ANQGSEA in the germline V gene. CDR3 residues: CSVDRNTEAFF. In DNA form, the CDR3 reads TGCAGCGTCGACAGAAACACTGAAGCTTTCTTT.

This clone was detected once. One end of the junction fails to match germline, which may point to a read error. This chain joins TRBV2 and TRBJ2-1; unclear D gene. The CDR3 is 12 residues long. Germline V gene lookup returns CDR1 SNHLY and CDR2 FYNNEI. CDR3 bases: TGTGCCAGCAGCGAAGGCCGGTTTGAGCAGTTCTTC. Protein: CASSEGRFEQFF.

This clone showed up just once. The chain is built from TRBV9 and TRBJ1-4; D call uncertain. This CDR3 region has 14 residues. V was clipped by 6 bases and J by 5 bases, with 14 bases between them. Germline assignment: CDR1 SGDLS and CDR2 YYNGEE. The chain's CDR3 is CASNKDGRNEKLFF. The CDR3 nucleotides are TGTGCCAGCAACAAAGACGGAAGGAATGAAAAACTGTTTTTT. Filled out from reference TRBV9 and TRBJ1-4, the complete variable domain reads DSGVTQTPKHLITATGQRVTLRCSPRSGDLSVYWYQQSLDQGLQFLIQYYNGEERAKGNILERFSAQQFPDLHSELNLSSLELGDSALYFCASNKDGRNEKLFFGSGTQLSVL.

This chain uses TRBV5-4 with TRBJ2-3; no clear D. V was trimmed by 4 bases and J by 1 base, leaving 10 bases between them. CDR3 length equals 14 residues. Germline V gives CDR1 SGHNT, CDR2 YYREEE (reference sequence). CDR3 residues: CASSVGMGTDTQYF. CDR3 nucleotides: TGTGCCAGCAGCGTAGGAATGGGCACAGATACGCAGTATTTT.

V and J are TRBV28 and TRBJ1-2; D remains unclear. Germline V gene lookup returns CDR1 MDHEN and CDR2 SYDVKM. V lost 1 base to trimming and J lost 4 bases, with 10 bases between them. The CDR3 totals 14 residues. CDR3 loop: CASSLSSESYGYTF. The CDR3 nucleotides read TGTGCCAGCAGTTTATCGTCTGAAAGCTATGGCTACACCTTC.

This rearrangement joins TRBV7-2 to TRBJ1-5; no definite D call. V dropped 5 bases and J dropped 3 bases, with 5 bases sitting between them. CDR1 and CDR2 (germline): SGHTA, FQGNSA. CDR3 size: 12 residues. This CDR3 reads CASSQSNQPQHF. The CDR3 nucleotides are TGTGCCAGCAGCCAATCCAATCAGCCCCAGCATTTT.

CDR3 in amino acids: CASSPRRNTEAFF. The CDR3 DNA reads as TGTGCCAGCTCCCCTCGGCGGAACACTGAAGCTTTCTTT. The chain employs TRBV27 and TRBJ1-1; no clear D. This CDR3 is built from 13 residues. Trimming took 8 bases from V and 1 from J, leaving 11 bases between them. Germline loops: CDR1 MNHEY, CDR2 SMNVEV (reference sequence).

A single count supports this clone. The CDR3 here is CASSFLARTDTQYF. The CDR3 DNA reads TGTGCCAGCAGTTTTTTAGCCAGGACAGATACGCAGTATTTT. This chain links TRBV28 with TRBJ2-3; D not resolved. This CDR3 is 14 amino acids long. Germline loops: CDR1 MDHEN, CDR2 SYDVKM. Trimming stripped 3 bases from V and 3 bases from J, with 10 bases between. Full variable domain (rest looked up from reference TRBV28 and TRBJ2-3): DVKVTQSSRYLVKRTGEKVFLECVQDMDHENMFWYRQDPGLGLRLIYFSYDVKMKEKGDIPEGYSVSREKKERFSLILESASTNQTSMYLCASSFLARTDTQYFGPGTRLTVL.

The V gene is TRBV7-2, the J gene TRBJ1-1; D is perhaps TRBD1 (5 bases). This CDR3 comprises 15 residues. Trimming removed 3 bases from V and 0 bases from J, with 11 bases in between. Germline lookup yields CDR1 SGHTA and CDR2 FQGNSA. CDR3: CASSLGPFMNTEAFF. The DNA of the CDR3 is TGTGCCAGCAGCTTGGGACCGTTTATGAACACTGAAGCTTTCTTT.

This rearrangement joins TRBV4-2 to TRBJ2-3, with D possibly being TRBD1 (6 bases). The germline V gene has CDR1 LGHNA and CDR2 YNFKEQ. Trimming shortened V by 8 bases and J by 1 base, and 10 bases separated the two germline ends. There are 13 residues in the CDR3. The CDR3 loop is CASRRQGTDTQYF. In DNA, the CDR3 is TGTGCCAGCCGAAGACAGGGCACAGATACGCAGTATTTT.

The chain uses TRBV4-3 and TRBJ2-7; D remains unclear. Per germline, CDR1 LGHNA and CDR2 YSLEER. V was clipped by 1 base and J by 7 bases, with 11 bases between them. The CDR3 totals 13 residues. CDR3 in DNA: TGCGCCAGCAGCCAAGGTACCCGGTCTGAGCAGTACTTC. Its translation is CASSQGTRSEQYF.

Notes on this clone: Other DNA sequences in this sample translate to the same CDR3. V is TRBV9 and J is TRBJ2-3; D uncertain. Trimming took 4 bases from V and 1 from J, leaving 13 bases between them. From germline, CDR1 is SGDLS and CDR2 YYNGEE. CDR3 size: 15 residues. CDR3 protein: CASSLTDGGTDTQYF. The CDR3 nucleotides are TGTGCCAGCAGCCTCACGGACGGAGGCACAGATACGCAGTATTTT.

The V gene is TRBV7-2, the J gene TRBJ2-3, with a weak D call TRBD2 (5 bases). V lost 0 bases and J 6 bases, leaving 16 bases between the germline ends. The CDR3 has 16 amino acids. Per germline, CDR1 SGHTA and CDR2 FQGNSA. The CDR3 here is CASSLAIHREVDTQYF. CDR3 DNA: TGTGCCAGCAGCTTAGCGATTCACCGGGAAGTGGATACGCAGTATTTT. The variable domain in full, completed from reference TRBV7-2 and TRBJ2-3, reads GAGVSQSPSNKVTEKGKDVELRCDPISGHTALYWYRQSLGQGLEFLIYFQGNSAPDKSGLPSDRFSAERTGGSVSTLTIQRTQQEDSAVYLCASSLAIHREVDTQYFGPGTRLTVL.

The chain has TRBV2 and TRBJ1-5, with D perhaps matching TRBD1 (5 bases). V shed 7 bases and J shed 2 bases, with 12 bases lying between them. CDR1 and CDR2 (germline): SNHLY, FYNNEI. The CDR3 is 14 amino acids. CDR3 coding DNA: TGTGCCAGCATGAGGGGAGCAGGCAATCAGCCCCAGCATTTT. Its protein is CASMRGAGNQPQHF.

CDR3 region: CASNGDTGELFF. The CDR3 bases are TGTGCCAGTAACGGAGACACCGGGGAGCTGTTTTTT. The V call is TRBV19, the J call TRBJ2-2, with unresolved D. The CDR3 extends over 12 amino acids. The germline V and J ends were trimmed by 7 bases and 3 bases, with 6 bases remaining between them. Germline V gene lookup returns CDR1 LNHDA and CDR2 SQIVND (reference sequence).

The chain joins TRBV7-2 to TRBJ1-2; D remains ambiguous. The germline V gene encodes CDR1 SGHTA and CDR2 FQGNSA. The CDR3 runs 12 residues. V lost 5 bases, J lost 8 bases, and 12 bases lay in between. The DNA for the CDR3 is TGTGCCAGCAGCCCCAGAACATCGGGCTACACCTTC. Its translation is CASSPRTSGYTF.